These T cell receptor beta chains were read from a single sample in a study of T cell repertoires in cytomegalovirus infection. These receptors have no known antigen. One entry per CDR3 protein results from TCRdb running MiXCR on the reads. Of 900,000 to 950,000 distinct CDR3 sequences in the sample, approximately 33% were seen once. Sequencing was performed on cultured CD8+ T cells from PBMCs, taken from culture after CMV antigen stimulation. These TCRs come from a human donor in good health (CMV status not recorded). Some clones in this sample may be carry-over from other donors' samples. The CDR3 runs from the conserved cysteine through the conserved F or W. D genes are given only for firm matches. The size field is filled for only some rows; it gives once, few, many or a size class.

D gene	V gene	J gene	clone size	CDR3 DNA	CDR3 protein
.	TRBV4-1	TRBJ1-2	.	TGCGCCAGCAGCCAAGTCCCCGAGGACTGGGATGGCTACACCTTC	CASSQVPEDWDGYTF
.	TRBV6-5	TRBJ2-1	few	TGTGCCAGCAGTTACTCCGGGGGTGTTAACAATGAGCAGTTCTTC	CASSYSGGVNNEQFF
.	TRBV7-6	TRBJ2-5	few	TGTGCTAGCAGCGACGGGTATTCTCCCTCAGAGACCCAGTACTTC	CASSDGYSPSETQYF
TRBD1	TRBV7-6	TRBJ1-4	.	TGTGCCAGCAGTAGCCAGGGGGCCAGTGAAAAACTGTTTTTT	CASSSQGASEKLFF
TRBD1	TRBV20-1	TRBJ2-3	.	TGCAGTGCTAGAACTAACCCGGGACAGGGGACAGATACGCAGTATTTT	CSARTNPGQGTDTQYF
TRBD2	TRBV4-1	TRBJ2-3	.	TGCGCCAGCAGCCAATCCGCCGGGACTAGTCCCACAGATACGCAGTATTTT	CASSQSAGTSPTDTQYF
.	TRBV12-3/TRBV12-4	TRBJ2-7	.	TGTGCCAGCAGCTGGGTAGGGGCCGAGCAGTACTTC	CASSWVGAEQYF
.	TRBV4-1	TRBJ2-1	.	TGCGCCAGCAGCCAAAACTATGAGCAGTTCTTC	CASSQNYEQFF
.	TRBV7-9	TRBJ1-1	.	TGTGCCAGCAGGACGGGCGGGGGAACCACTGAAGCTTTCTTT	CASRTGGGTTEAFF
.	TRBV27	TRBJ2-7	few	TGTGCCAGCAGTCCGACGGGACCGAGCTCCTACGAGCAGTACTTC	CASSPTGPSSYEQYF
TRBD2	TRBV12-3/TRBV12-4	TRBJ2-2	few	TGTGCCAGCAGTTGGATAGCGGGGAAAAGGGAGCTGTTTTTT	CASSWIAGKRELFF
.	TRBV4-1	TRBJ1-5	.	TGCGCCAGCAGCCAAGATTTCACTAGCAATCAGCCCCAGCATTTT	CASSQDFTSNQPQHF
TRBD1	TRBV10-3	TRBJ2-1	.	TGTGCCATCAGTGGGCCCCTGGACAGGGGAGAACACAATGAGCAGTTCTTC	CAISGPLDRGEHNEQFF
.	TRBV7-4	TRBJ2-7	once	TGTGTCAGCAGCTTAAGGACGTACGAGCAGTACTTC	CVSSLRTYEQYF
TRBD1	TRBV6-5	TRBJ2-1	many	TGTGCCAGCAGTTACTCCGAGACAGGGGGCTATAATGAGCAGTTCTTC	CASSYSETGGYNEQFF
.	TRBV9	TRBJ2-2	few	TGTGCCAGCAGCGTGGGACGGGGAACCGGGGAGCTGTTTTTT	CASSVGRGTGELFF
.	TRBV9	TRBJ2-5	.	TGTGCCAGCAGCGTAGACCCGAGGGAGAGAGAAGAGACCCAGTACTTC	CASSVDPREREETQYF
TRBD1	TRBV20-1	TRBJ2-1	.	TGCAGTGCTAGAGTTCGACCGGGACAGGGCTTCCAGGGCTCCTACAATGAGCAGTTCTTC	CSARVRPGQGFQGSYNEQFF
.	TRBV12-3/TRBV12-4	TRBJ2-7	few	TGTGCCAGCAGTTTGGGACTCTTAAACTACGAGCAGTACTTC	CASSLGLLNYEQYF
.	TRBV6-6	TRBJ1-2	.	TGTGCCAGCAGTTACTTGGACAGAGAGTATGGCTACACCTTC	CASSYLDREYGYTF
TRBD2	TRBV20-1	TRBJ2-1	few	TGCAGTGCTAGAATAGCTAGCGGGGGGGTTCTAGTAAATGAGCAGTTCTTC	CSARIASGGVLVNEQFF
.	TRBV2	TRBJ2-2	.	TGTGCCAGCAGATCACTAGCCCTCGTAACCGGGGAGCTGTTTTTT	CASRSLALVTGELFF
TRBD2	TRBV29-1	TRBJ2-5	.	TGCAGCGTTCCGATGGGACTAGCAGGAGAGACCCAGTACTTC	CSVPMGLAGETQYF
.	TRBV2	TRBJ2-7	.	TGTGCCAGCAGTGAATCGTATTCAAGCTCCTACGAGCAGTACTTC	CASSESYSSSYEQYF
.	TRBV19	TRBJ2-1	few	TGTGCCAGTAGTATAGTGGGGCAGGGTCCTTCCAATGAGCAGTTCTTC	CASSIVGQGPSNEQFF
TRBD1	TRBV7-6	TRBJ2-1	many	TGTGCCAGCAGGCCTATGGGGACAGGGGGCAATGAGCAGTTCTTC	CASRPMGTGGNEQFF
TRBD1	TRBV7-6	TRBJ2-1	.	TGTGCCAGCAGCACGGGGACAGGCCCTCTTTACAATGAGCAGTTCTTC	CASSTGTGPLYNEQFF